Listed below are T cell receptor beta chains from one sample, sequenced in a study of radiation and T cells in renal cell carcinoma. Using immunoSEQ multiplex PCR, the repertoire was profiled, and TCRdb retains in-frame clones only, with some absent. The repertoire consists of roughly 130,000 clones, with approximately 90% occurring once and the leading ten covering 4.5% to 7.5%. Material: blood, obtained from a patient whose treatment included radiotherapy and nephrectomy. The receptors derive from an older woman with renal cell carcinoma. The CDR3 runs from the conserved cysteine through the conserved F or W. The D gene is left open where the match is weak. Size is stated for part of the rows, as once, few or many counts, or as a class when the clone is expanded.

cdr3_length: 14
clone_size: .
j_call: TRBJ2-7
v_call: TRBV6-5
d_call: TRBD2
cdr3_nt: TGTGCCAGCAGTTATTCGCGGGGGTCCTACGAGCAGTACTTC
cdr3_aa: CASSYSRGSYEQYF

cdr3_length: 15
clone_size: once
j_call: TRBJ2-5
v_call: TRBV9
d_call: .
cdr3_nt: TGTGCCAGCAGCGTAGGAATGGGGGTCGAGGAGACCCAGTACTTC
cdr3_aa: CASSVGMGVEETQYF

cdr3_length: 14
clone_size: .
j_call: TRBJ1-1
v_call: TRBV5-6
d_call: .
cdr3_nt: TGTGCCAGCACCTTTTCTGTGATGGACACTGAAGCTTTCTTT
cdr3_aa: CASTFSVMDTEAFF

cdr3_length: 12
clone_size: .
j_call: TRBJ1-2
v_call: TRBV7-2
d_call: .
cdr3_nt: TGTGCCAGCAGCTTAGGTTTTGCTTCATCTAGTTTC
cdr3_aa: CASSLGFASSSF

cdr3_length: 15
clone_size: .
j_call: TRBJ1-2
v_call: TRBV19
d_call: .
cdr3_nt: TGTGCCAGTAGTATTGGTGGAACTATCTCCTATGGCTACACCTTC
cdr3_aa: CASSIGGTISYGYTF

cdr3_length: 14
clone_size: .
j_call: TRBJ1-1
v_call: TRBV13
d_call: .
cdr3_nt: TGTGCCAGCAAATCGAGGTACGGGAACACTGAAGCTTTCTTT
cdr3_aa: CASKSRYGNTEAFF

cdr3_length: 14
clone_size: many
j_call: TRBJ2-7
v_call: TRBV9
d_call: .
cdr3_nt: TGTGCCAGCGGAAAGACGGGAACCTCCTACGAGCAGTACTTC
cdr3_aa: CASGKTGTSYEQYF

cdr3_length: 14
clone_size: .
j_call: TRBJ2-1
v_call: TRBV9
d_call: TRBD2
cdr3_nt: TGTGCCAGCAGCGTGCGCGGGGGGTCGGATGAGCAGTTCTTC
cdr3_aa: CASSVRGGSDEQFF

cdr3_length: 14
clone_size: .
j_call: TRBJ2-7
v_call: TRBV30
d_call: .
cdr3_nt: TGTGCCTGGAGTCCTTTGGGCAGGGGATACGAGCAGTACTTC
cdr3_aa: CAWSPLGRGYEQYF

cdr3_length: 16
clone_size: .
j_call: TRBJ1-1
v_call: TRBV19
d_call: .
cdr3_nt: TGTGCCAGTAAGAGTCTTAGGGGACAAGAGAACACTGAAGCTTTCTTT
cdr3_aa: CASKSLRGQENTEAFF

cdr3_length: 14
clone_size: .
j_call: TRBJ1-1
v_call: TRBV5-5
d_call: TRBD1
cdr3_nt: TGTGCCAGCAGCGGAGGGGACAGACACACTGAAGCTTTCTTT
cdr3_aa: CASSGGDRHTEAFF

cdr3_length: 17
clone_size: .
j_call: TRBJ2-5
v_call: TRBV9
d_call: TRBD2
cdr3_nt: TGTGCCAGCAGCGTAGATCCTAGCGGGGGAGTCGAGGAGACCCAGTACTTC
cdr3_aa: CASSVDPSGGVEETQYF

cdr3_length: 16
clone_size: .
j_call: TRBJ1-3
v_call: TRBV5-1
d_call: TRBD1
cdr3_nt: TGCGCCAGCAGCCATTTGGACAGGGAGTTTGGAAACACCATATATTTT
cdr3_aa: CASSHLDREFGNTIYF

cdr3_length: 16
clone_size: .
j_call: TRBJ1-5
v_call: TRBV9
d_call: .
cdr3_nt: TGTGCCAGCAGCGCCGGGGTTGGGGGGCTGCTTCAGCCCCAGCATTTT
cdr3_aa: CASSAGVGGLLQPQHF

cdr3_length: 15
clone_size: .
j_call: TRBJ1-4
v_call: TRBV18
d_call: .
cdr3_nt: TGTGCCAGCTCACCCCAGGGGTCACGTAATGAAAAACTGTTTTTT
cdr3_aa: CASSPQGSRNEKLFF

cdr3_length: 16
clone_size: once
j_call: TRBJ2-3
v_call: TRBV7-2
d_call: TRBD2
cdr3_nt: TGTGCCAGCAGCTTAGCTCGAGCGGGGGGCACAGATACGCAGTATTTT
cdr3_aa: CASSLARAGGTDTQYF

cdr3_length: 15
clone_size: .
j_call: TRBJ1-1
v_call: TRBV6-1
d_call: TRBD1
cdr3_nt: TGTGCCAGCAGTGTCTTAACAGGGGTAGGGGGTGAAGCTTTCTTT
cdr3_aa: CASSVLTGVGGEAFF

cdr3_length: 13
clone_size: few
j_call: TRBJ1-1
v_call: TRBV5-1
d_call: .
cdr3_nt: TGCGCCAGCAGGGTCCAGGGAAACACTGAAGCTTTCTTT
cdr3_aa: CASRVQGNTEAFF

cdr3_length: 13
clone_size: .
j_call: TRBJ1-2
v_call: TRBV25-1
d_call: .
cdr3_nt: TGTGCCAGCAGTAGTGAACTCGGCTATGGCTACACCTTC
cdr3_aa: CASSSELGYGYTF

cdr3_length: 15
clone_size: few
j_call: TRBJ1-6
v_call: TRBV6-5
d_call: TRBD1
cdr3_nt: TGTGCCAGCAGTTACCCTCGGACAGGGGGTTCACCCCTCCACTTT
cdr3_aa: CASSYPRTGGSPLHF

cdr3_length: 14
clone_size: .
j_call: TRBJ1-3
v_call: TRBV19
d_call: .
cdr3_nt: TGTGCCAGTGCTGACAGATACTCTGGAAACACCATATATTTT
cdr3_aa: CASADRYSGNTIYF

cdr3_length: 14
clone_size: .
j_call: TRBJ1-2
v_call: TRBV6-1
d_call: TRBD1
cdr3_nt: TGTGCCAGCAGTGAAGCGAACAGGGGCTATGGCTACACCTTC
cdr3_aa: CASSEANRGYGYTF

cdr3_length: 16
clone_size: .
j_call: TRBJ2-7
v_call: TRBV19
d_call: TRBD1
cdr3_nt: TGTGCCAGTACTGTGTCAGGGACAGGTGGAGTCTACGAGCAGTACTTC
cdr3_aa: CASTVSGTGGVYEQYF

cdr3_length: 12
clone_size: medium-sized
j_call: TRBJ1-2
v_call: TRBV7-9
d_call: TRBD1
cdr3_nt: TGTGCCGGCACAGGGGTGGGCTATGGCTACACCTTC
cdr3_aa: CAGTGVGYGYTF

cdr3_length: 15
clone_size: .
j_call: TRBJ1-1
v_call: TRBV28
d_call: .
cdr3_nt: TGTGCCAGCACTACGTTCGCGGGGGATCGCACTGAAGCTTTCTTT
cdr3_aa: CASTTFAGDRTEAFF

cdr3_length: 14
clone_size: .
j_call: TRBJ2-3
v_call: TRBV6-5
d_call: TRBD2
cdr3_nt: TGTGCCAGCAGACTAGCGGGGGGCCGAGATACGCAGTATTTT
cdr3_aa: CASRLAGGRDTQYF

cdr3_length: 16
clone_size: once
j_call: TRBJ2-1
v_call: TRBV7-2
d_call: .
cdr3_nt: TGTGCCAGCAGCGTCCGGACAGTCAGCTCCTACAATGAGCAGTTCTTC
cdr3_aa: CASSVRTVSSYNEQFF

cdr3_length: 13
clone_size: .
j_call: TRBJ2-3
v_call: TRBV11-2
d_call: TRBD1
cdr3_nt: TGTGCCACAGGACAGGTTTCCACAGATACGCAGTATTTT
cdr3_aa: CATGQVSTDTQYF

cdr3_length: 15
clone_size: .
j_call: TRBJ1-5
v_call: TRBV28
d_call: .
cdr3_nt: TGTGCCAGCAGCTCACGCCTTTATAGCAATCAGCCCCAGCATTTT
cdr3_aa: CASSSRLYSNQPQHF

cdr3_length: 15
clone_size: once
j_call: TRBJ2-3
v_call: TRBV5-3
d_call: TRBD2
cdr3_nt: TGTGCCAGAAGCTGTCCCCGGGGGGAGACAGATACGCAGTATTTT
cdr3_aa: CARSCPRGETDTQYF

cdr3_length: 15
clone_size: .
j_call: TRBJ1-2
v_call: TRBV7-2
d_call: .
cdr3_nt: TGTGCCAGCAGCCTTACACAGGGCCCTAACTATGGCTACACCTTC
cdr3_aa: CASSLTQGPNYGYTF

cdr3_length: 12
clone_size: .
j_call: TRBJ1-2
v_call: TRBV6-6
d_call: .
cdr3_nt: TGTGCCACTTCGACAGTTAACTATGGCTACACCTTC
cdr3_aa: CATSTVNYGYTF

cdr3_length: 13
clone_size: .
j_call: TRBJ1-5
v_call: TRBV25-1
d_call: TRBD1
cdr3_nt: TGTGCCAGTTCAGGGGGCGGCAATCAGCCCCAGCATTTT
cdr3_aa: CASSGGGNQPQHF

cdr3_length: 13
clone_size: once
j_call: TRBJ1-2
v_call: TRBV7-2
d_call: .
cdr3_nt: TGTGCCAGCAGCCCGCTGACACTTTATGGCTACACCTTC
cdr3_aa: CASSPLTLYGYTF

cdr3_length: 14
clone_size: .
j_call: TRBJ2-1
v_call: TRBV4-3
d_call: .
cdr3_nt: TGCGCCAGCAGCCAAGATCGGATATACAATGAGCAGTTCTTC
cdr3_aa: CASSQDRIYNEQFF

cdr3_length: 17
clone_size: .
j_call: TRBJ2-3
v_call: TRBV1
d_call: .
cdr3_nt: TGCACCAGCAGCACCGGGACTAGCGTTGAGGAGGGAGATACGCAGTATTTT
cdr3_aa: CTSSTGTSVEEGDTQYF

cdr3_length: 15
clone_size: .
j_call: TRBJ1-4
v_call: TRBV9
d_call: TRBD1
cdr3_nt: TGTGCCAGCAGCTCCAGACAGGGAGGGTATGAAAAACTGTTTTTT
cdr3_aa: CASSSRQGGYEKLFF

cdr3_length: 13
clone_size: .
j_call: TRBJ2-5
v_call: TRBV29-1
d_call: .
cdr3_nt: TGCAGCGTTGTGCTGGCAGGGAGGGAGACCCAGTACTTC
cdr3_aa: CSVVLAGRETQYF

cdr3_length: 18
clone_size: .
j_call: TRBJ1-3
v_call: TRBV7-9
d_call: .
cdr3_nt: TGTGCCAGCAGCTCGAAAAGCGACGCTGAAGACTCTGGAAACACCATATATTTT
cdr3_aa: CASSSKSDAEDSGNTIYF

cdr3_length: 19
clone_size: .
j_call: TRBJ2-1
v_call: TRBV5-6
d_call: .
cdr3_nt: TGTGCCAGCAGCTTGAATAGGGCACACCGGCGACACGTCGACAATGAGCAGTTCTTC
cdr3_aa: CASSLNRAHRRHVDNEQFF

cdr3_length: 13
clone_size: .
j_call: TRBJ1-2
v_call: TRBV11-3
d_call: .
cdr3_nt: TGTGCCAGCAGCTTCGGCCCCTTGGGAGGCTACACCTTC
cdr3_aa: CASSFGPLGGYTF

cdr3_length: 16
clone_size: .
j_call: TRBJ2-5
v_call: TRBV5-8
d_call: TRBD2
cdr3_nt: TGTGCCAGCAGCCCCGCGGTTCGGGGGGGGCAAGAGACCCAGTACTTC
cdr3_aa: CASSPAVRGGQETQYF

cdr3_length: 14
clone_size: .
j_call: TRBJ1-3
v_call: TRBV5-5
d_call: .
cdr3_nt: TGTGCCAGCAGCTTGAAAGGGGCTGGAAACACCATATATTTT
cdr3_aa: CASSLKGAGNTIYF

cdr3_length: 13
clone_size: .
j_call: TRBJ2-7
v_call: TRBV29-1
d_call: TRBD1
cdr3_nt: TGCAGCGTTGTTTTACAGGGGGCTTACGAGCAGTACTTC
cdr3_aa: CSVVLQGAYEQYF

cdr3_length: 20
clone_size: .
j_call: TRBJ2-4
v_call: TRBV2
d_call: .
cdr3_nt: TGTGCCAGCAGTGAAGCGCTGGGAAAATCCTCGGTGGGCAGTAAAAACATTCAGTACTTC
cdr3_aa: CASSEALGKSSVGSKNIQYF

cdr3_length: 15
clone_size: .
j_call: TRBJ2-3
v_call: TRBV9
d_call: .
cdr3_nt: TGTGCCAGCAGCGTAGAGGGGACTGCCTACGATACGCAGTATTTT
cdr3_aa: CASSVEGTAYDTQYF

cdr3_length: 15
clone_size: .
j_call: TRBJ1-3
v_call: TRBV7-2
d_call: .
cdr3_nt: TGTGCCAGCAGCTTAGCACAGCACTCTGGAAACACCATATATTTT
cdr3_aa: CASSLAQHSGNTIYF

cdr3_length: 15
clone_size: .
j_call: TRBJ2-7
v_call: TRBV15
d_call: .
cdr3_nt: TGTGCCACCAGCAACAACAGGGCCCCCACCTACGAGCAGTACTTC
cdr3_aa: CATSNNRAPTYEQYF

cdr3_length: 15
clone_size: once
j_call: TRBJ2-1
v_call: TRBV30
d_call: TRBD2
cdr3_nt: TGTGCCTGGTCTAGCGGGGGGGCCTTAGTCAATGAGCAGTTCTTC
cdr3_aa: CAWSSGGALVNEQFF

cdr3_length: 16
clone_size: .
j_call: TRBJ2-1
v_call: TRBV11-3
d_call: .
cdr3_nt: TGTGCCAGCAGCTTCCCCTCAGTTCAGGACTACAATGAGCAGTTCTTC
cdr3_aa: CASSFPSVQDYNEQFF

cdr3_length: 11
clone_size: few
j_call: TRBJ1-1
v_call: TRBV29-1
d_call: .
cdr3_nt: TGTACGGGGGGGCTTGGTGGTGAAGCTTTCTTT
cdr3_aa: CTGGLGGEAFF